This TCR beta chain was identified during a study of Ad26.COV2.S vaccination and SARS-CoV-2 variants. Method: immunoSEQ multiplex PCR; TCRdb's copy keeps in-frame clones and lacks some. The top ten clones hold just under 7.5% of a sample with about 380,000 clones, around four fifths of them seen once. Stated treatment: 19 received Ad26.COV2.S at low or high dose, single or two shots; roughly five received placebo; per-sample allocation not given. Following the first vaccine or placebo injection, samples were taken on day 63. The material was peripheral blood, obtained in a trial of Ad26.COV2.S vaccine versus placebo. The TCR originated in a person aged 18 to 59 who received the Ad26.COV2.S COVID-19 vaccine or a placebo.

DNA of the CDR3: TGTGCCATCAGTGAGGGGGCCCAAAAACCTCCGGATACGCAGTATTTT. This sequence encodes CAISEGAQKPPDTQYF. The chain couples TRBV10-3 to TRBJ2-3; D may be TRBD1 (5 bases). Per the germline V gene, CDR1 is ENHRY and CDR2 is SYGVKD. This CDR3 is built from 16 residues. Trimming left V 2 bases short and J 6 bases short, with 18 bases between.